This record covers a single T cell receptor beta chain. Germline lookup yields CDR1 SQVTM and CDR2 ANQGSEA. The V gene end was trimmed by 4 bases and the J gene end by 0 bases; junction bases not matched to a gene: 1. The CDR3 loop spans 13 amino acids. The entry originates in a study of technical replicates of blood from a handful of donors. Data came from immunoSEQ multiplex PCR; TCRdb stores just in-frame clones and leaves some out. The sample lists 55,000 to 75,000 clones, more than 70% occurring once. What was sequenced was PBMCs. The origin of this receptor is a human donor in good health. Some clones in this sample may be carry-over from other donors' samples. The chain employs TRBV29-1 and TRBJ1-2, with 8 positions matching TRBD1. The CDR3 region is CSVVQGANYGYTF. The CDR3 nucleotides are TGCAGCGTTGTACAGGGGGCTAACTATGGCTACACCTTC.